Presented here are 24 T cell receptor beta chains from one specimen sequenced in a study of shared clonotypes between healthy human individuals. Only in-frame clones appear in the TCRdb table, and some are missing; sequencing was by immunoSEQ multiplex PCR. Altogether 2.3 million or so clones are present, roughly 93% being singletons, with the ten largest covering about 0.37%. Sequencing input: naive CD4+ T cells from PBMCs. As for subset: CD45RA+ positively selected. These receptors were obtained from a man younger than 30 in good health. Some clones in this sample may be carry-over from other donors' samples.

The chain couples TRBV15 to TRBJ1-1; D is undetermined. From germline, CDR1 is LNHNV and CDR2 YYDKDF (reference sequence). CDR3 length: 18 residues. V shed 3 bases and J shed 1 base, with 21 bases lying between them. CDR3 nucleotide sequence: TGTGCCACCAGCAGGGGAACGGGCGCTTCATCCAGGAACACTGAAGCTTTCTTT. Protein product: CATSRGTGASSRNTEAFF.

The chain is built from TRBV2 and TRBJ2-5, with D possibly TRBD1 on 6 matching bases. The ends were cut back, 8 bases at V and 3 bases at J, with 16 bases in the middle. CDR1 and CDR2 (germline): SNHLY, FYNNEI. This CDR3 is 14 amino acids long. The chain's CDR3 is CASSTLGAEETQYF. The CDR3 DNA follows: TGTGCCAGCTCGACCCTGGGGGCAGAAGAGACCCAGTACTTC.

J is TRBJ1-1 and V is TRBV2; no clear D. CDR3 length equals 13 residues. V was clipped by 7 bases and J by 0 bases, with 9 bases between them. Germline V gene lookup returns CDR1 SNHLY and CDR2 FYNNEI. Written as DNA, the CDR3 is TGTGCCAGCAAGACCAATATGAACACTGAAGCTTTCTTT. Translation: CASKTNMNTEAFF.

This chain joins TRBV4-3 and TRBJ2-3; 10 bases line up with TRBD2. This CDR3 comprises 19 residues. With V trimmed by 2 bases and J by 6 bases, 17 bases remained unmatched. The germline CDR1 and CDR2 sequences are LGHNA and YSLEER. CDR3 protein: CASSQRFRRASGSLDTQYF. In DNA form, the CDR3 reads TGCGCCAGCAGCCAACGATTTCGGAGGGCTAGCGGGAGTTTGGATACGCAGTATTTT.

This clone was observed a handful of times. The same CDR3 also results from other DNA sequences found in this sample. The rearrangement uses TRBV28 and TRBJ1-2; D is uncertain. There are 12 residues in the CDR3. Germline V gene sequence: CDR1 MDHEN, CDR2 SYDVKM. V was trimmed by 2 bases and J by 3 bases, leaving 4 bases between them. CDR3 amino acids: CASSLRDYGYTF. The CDR3 DNA is TGTGCCAGCAGTTTAAGAGACTATGGCTACACCTTC.

The V call is TRBV7-2, the J call TRBJ1-2, with D perhaps TRBD1 (6 bases). This CDR3 contains 13 residues. Per germline, CDR1 SGHTA and CDR2 FQGNSA. V gave up 4 bases and J gave up 4 bases, with 10 bases separating them. The CDR3 DNA sequence: TGTGCCAGCAGCTACAGGGAGGCCTATGGCTACACCTTC. Its protein is CASSYREAYGYTF.

V usage is TRBV4-3 and J usage is TRBJ2-1; 10 bases are shared with TRBD2. CDR1 is LGHNA, CDR2 YSLEER, per germline. The length of the CDR3 is 16 residues. V shed 1 base and J 3 bases; nucleotides not matched to a gene: 3. The CDR3 DNA sequence: TGCGCCAGCAGCCAAGCCCTAGCGGGAGACTACAATGAGCAGTTCTTC. Amino acid sequence: CASSQALAGDYNEQFF.

This clone has a single count. The chain couples TRBV9 to TRBJ2-7; the D gene could be TRBD1 or TRBD2 (6 bases each). The germline V gene encodes CDR1 SGDLS and CDR2 YYNGEE. V was clipped by 2 bases and J by 6 bases, with 21 bases between them. The CDR3 sequence is 16 residues long. The CDR3 bases are TGTGCCAGCAGCGTTAGGGGGGTCTCCTCCGTCACCGAGCAGTACTTC. Translation: CASSVRGVSSVTEQYF.

Turning to this clone: The sample carries other DNA sequences with the same CDR3. This chain joins TRBV6-5 and TRBJ2-5; tentative D call: TRBD2 (5 bases). The germline CDR1 and CDR2 sequences are MNHEY and SVGAGI. The CDR3 length is 10 residues. V lost 9 bases and J 5 bases, leaving 7 bases between the germline ends. The CDR3 spells CASRGETQYF. CDR3 in DNA: TGTGCCAGTCGCGGGGAGACCCAGTACTTC.

The chain carries TRBV28 and TRBJ2-6; 9 positions agree with TRBD1. This CDR3 is 16 amino acids long. Germline V gives CDR1 MDHEN, CDR2 SYDVKM. V gave up 8 bases and J gave up 2 bases; unmatched junction bases: 7. The CDR3 here is CASRGQGMPGANVLTF. As DNA, the CDR3 is TGTGCCAGCCGGGGACAGGGTATGCCTGGGGCCAACGTCCTGACTTTC.

The chain has TRBV30 and TRBJ2-7, with D tentatively TRBD1 or TRBD2 (5 bases each). The V gene lost 1 base and the J gene lost 7 bases, with 11 bases spanning the gap. From germline, CDR1 is GTSNPN and CDR2 SVGIG (reference sequence). The CDR3 is made up of 12 amino acids. The CDR3 sequence: CAWSGRGLEQYF. CDR3 coding DNA: TGTGCCTGGAGTGGCCGGGGCCTTGAGCAGTACTTC.

The chain has TRBV7-2 and TRBJ2-5; a weak D match, TRBD1 (5 bases). The V and J ends lost 2 bases and 1 base respectively, with 11 bases between them. Germline CDR1 and CDR2: SGHTA and FQGNSA. This CDR3 comprises 15 residues. CDR3 DNA sequence: TGTGCCAGCAGCTTAAGGCGGCAGGGCCAAGAGACCCAGTACTTC. This translates into CASSLRRQGQETQYF. Combining the CDR3 with reference TRBV7-2 and TRBJ2-5 gives the whole variable domain GAGVSQSPSNKVTEKGKDVELRCDPISGHTALYWYRQSLGQGLEFLIYFQGNSAPDKSGLPSDRFSAERTGGSVSTLTIQRTQQEDSAVYLCASSLRRQGQETQYFGPGTRLLVL.

This chain uses TRBV20-1 with TRBJ1-2, with D perhaps matching TRBD1 (6 bases). The CDR3 extends over 11 amino acids. V lost 6 bases to trimming and J lost 8 bases, with 13 bases between them. Germline CDR1 reads DFQATT; CDR2 reads SNEGSKA (reference sequence). In DNA, the CDR3 is TGCAGTGCCACAGGGCAGGCCGGCTACACCTTC. Translated, it gives CSATGQAGYTF.

The chain recombines TRBV2 with TRBJ2-2; unclear D gene. Per germline, CDR1 SNHLY and CDR2 FYNNEI. V was clipped by 4 bases and J by 7 bases, with 10 bases between them. CDR3 length: 13 residues. CDR3 amino acids: CASSVLKVGELFF. The CDR3 bases are TGTGCCAGCAGTGTTCTGAAAGTCGGGGAGCTGTTTTTT.

For this clone: The same CDR3 also results from other DNA sequences found in this sample. V is TRBV7-9 and J is TRBJ2-7; no clear D. The CDR3 length is 14 residues. Trimming removed 1 base from V and 3 bases from J, with 10 bases in between. CDR1 is SEHNR and CDR2 is FQNEAQ in the germline V gene (reference sequence). The CDR3 nucleotides read TGTGCCAGCAGCTTAGGATCGAGTTTCTACGAGCAGTACTTC. This sequence encodes CASSLGSSFYEQYF.

A remark on this clone: Other DNA sequences within the sample encode an identical CDR3. V gene TRBV28 combines with J gene TRBJ1-2; the D is unclear. The germline CDR1 and CDR2 sequences are MDHEN and SYDVKM. V lost 3 bases, J lost 2 bases, and 7 bases lay in between. The CDR3 is made up of 13 amino acids. The CDR3 region has the DNA TGTGCCAGCAGTTTTTTGGGGAACTATGGCTACACCTTC. Translating gives CASSFLGNYGYTF.

The chain couples TRBV6-5 to TRBJ2-7; 7 nucleotides align to TRBD2. CDR1 is MNHEY and CDR2 is SVGAGI in the germline V gene. The CDR3 contains 13 residues. Trimming cost V 5 bases and J 2 bases; bases outside gene matches: 3. The CDR3 region has the DNA TGTGCCAGCAGTGAGCGGGGCCCCTACGAGCAGTACTTC. Its protein product is CASSERGPYEQYF.

Points on this clone: Different DNA sequences within this sample yield the same CDR3. The rearrangement uses TRBV11-3 and TRBJ2-1; weak D call: TRBD1 (6 bases). V was shortened by 1 base and J by 4 bases, with 11 bases between the two germline ends. Germline assignment: CDR1 SGHNT and CDR2 YENEEA. CDR3 length: 15 amino acids. The CDR3 sequence is CASSLGQGTYNEQFF. The DNA of the CDR3 is TGTGCCAGCAGCTTAGGGCAGGGGACGTACAATGAGCAGTTCTTC.

This clone was counted a single time. The rearrangement joins TRBV5-1 to TRBJ2-1; D is possibly TRBD2 (5 bases). The CDR3 consists of 15 residues. The germline V and J ends were trimmed by 2 bases and 0 bases, with 9 bases remaining between them. The germline CDR1 and CDR2 sequences are SGHRS and YFSETQ. In nucleotides, the CDR3 is TGCGCCAGCAGCTTACTAGACCCCTCCTACAATGAGCAGTTCTTC. It is translated as CASSLLDPSYNEQFF.

The chain is built from TRBV19 and TRBJ2-3, with 14 positions matching TRBD2. The CDR3 spans 19 residues. Germline V gene data show CDR1 as LNHDA and CDR2 as SQIVND (reference sequence). The J segment lost 6 bases and the V segment lost 3 bases, leaving 14 bases of the junction unmatched. The CDR3 region is CASSMGLAGAQRTKDTQYF. In DNA form, the CDR3 reads TGTGCCAGTAGTATGGGACTAGCGGGGGCCCAGAGGACAAAGGATACGCAGTATTTT.

This chain joins TRBV7-9 and TRBJ1-4, with D tentatively TRBD1 (5 bases). V dropped 5 bases and J dropped 5 bases, with 15 bases sitting between them. Germline V lookup: CDR1 SEHNR, CDR2 FQNEAQ (reference sequence). The CDR3 spans 15 residues. The CDR3 DNA follows: TGTGCCAGCAGCCCCCGGGGTGGGGGGAATGAAAAACTGTTTTTT. As protein: CASSPRGGGNEKLFF.

This chain connects TRBV5-1 to TRBJ2-2; D unclear. This CDR3 comprises 15 residues. From germline, CDR1 is SGHRS and CDR2 YFSETQ. Trimming stripped 1 base from V and 3 bases from J, with 10 bases between. The CDR3 spells CASSLQRPDTGELFF. As DNA, the CDR3 is TGCGCCAGCAGCTTGCAACGGCCGGACACCGGGGAGCTGTTTTTT.

This rearrangement joins TRBV19 to TRBJ2-2, with TRBD2 identical over 11 bases. Germline CDR1 LNHDA, CDR2 SQIVND (reference sequence). The CDR3 covers 16 residues. Trimming at V came to 6 bases and at J to 7 bases, leaving 10 bases not matched to a gene. CDR3 nucleotide sequence: TGTGCCAGTAGCTATACTAGCGGGAGAAATGGCGGGGAGCTGTTTTTT. It codes for CASSYTSGRNGGELFF.

This clone was detected once. V gene TRBV9 combines with J gene TRBJ2-2; 7 bases map to TRBD1. Germline V gene data show CDR1 as SGDLS and CDR2 as YYNGEE. J was trimmed by 5 bases and V by 3 bases; bases with no gene match: 13. The CDR3 runs 17 residues. The CDR3 nucleotides are TGTGCCAGCAGCGACCCACTTCAGGGGGTAAAGACCGGGGAGCTGTTTTTT. Encoded protein: CASSDPLQGVKTGELFF.